This T cell receptor (beta chain) was identified during a study of T cell repertoires in cytomegalovirus infection. The CDR3 is 14 residues long. Germline V gene lookup returns CDR1 LNHDA and CDR2 SQIVND (reference sequence). Trimming pared 3 bases from V and 6 bases from J, leaving 12 bases between. This clonotype came up many times. Its antigen remains unknown. One entry per CDR3 protein, called by TCRdb with MiXCR from the reads. The table lists 68,000 or so distinct CDR3 sequences, roughly 20% of them singletons. V is TRBV19 and J is TRBJ2-1, with D perhaps matching TRBD2 (5 bases). The sample was PBMCs, sequenced either directly or after in vitro stimulation (not recorded which). The TCR sequence derives from a human donor in good health (CMV status not recorded). Some clones in this sample may be carry-over from other donors' samples. CDR3 sequence: CASSISASSNEQFF. The CDR3 DNA reads TGTGCCAGTAGTATCTCGGCTAGCAGCAATGAGCAGTTCTTC.